This T cell receptor beta chain was recorded in a study of cytomegalovirus exposure and HLA in healthy donors. This clone was seen a handful of times. The antigen remains undetermined. The CDR3 runs 18 residues. Germline lookup yields CDR1 SGHAT and CDR2 FQNNGV. V lost 4 bases and J lost 3, with 24 bases in between. Findings and limits, study-wide: Further analysis was carried out later, and it showed several of the most significant clusters appearing linked to common viral pathogens. TCR association rates varied by HLA locus in a later analysis, with DRB1 highest and HLA-C lowest. Upon later analysis, HLA-associated TCR beta chains proved more clonally expanded than other, equally common chains.

It was with 60 Vbeta and 13 Jbeta primers that the PCR ran. Only in-frame clones appear in the TCRdb table, and some are missing; sequencing was by immunoSEQ multiplex PCR. The data contain 210,000 or so clones, about 80% of them singletons. V and J are TRBV11-2 and TRBJ1-2; weak D call: TRBD1 (6 bases). Material for sequencing was PBMCs. The receptor comes from a woman aged 55 to 70 in good health and CMV-seropositive. The CDR3 sequence: CASSYRNREDSVDYGYTF. The CDR3 coding sequence is TGTGCCAGCAGCTATCGAAACAGGGAAGACTCAGTCGACTATGGCTACACCTTC.